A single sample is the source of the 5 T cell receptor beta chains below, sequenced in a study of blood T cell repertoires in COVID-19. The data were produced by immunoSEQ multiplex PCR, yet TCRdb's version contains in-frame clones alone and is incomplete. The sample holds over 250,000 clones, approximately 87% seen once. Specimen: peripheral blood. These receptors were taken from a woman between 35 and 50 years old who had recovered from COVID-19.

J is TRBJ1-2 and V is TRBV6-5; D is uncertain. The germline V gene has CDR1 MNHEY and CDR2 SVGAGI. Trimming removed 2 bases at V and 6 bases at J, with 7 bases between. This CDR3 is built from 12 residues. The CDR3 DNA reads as TGTGCCAGCAGTTACAGCGGGCATGGCTACACCTTC. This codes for CASSYSGHGYTF.

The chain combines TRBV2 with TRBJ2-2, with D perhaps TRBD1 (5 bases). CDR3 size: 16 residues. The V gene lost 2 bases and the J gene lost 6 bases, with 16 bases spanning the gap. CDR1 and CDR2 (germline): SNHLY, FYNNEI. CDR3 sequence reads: CASSEITGFDPGELFF. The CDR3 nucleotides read TGTGCCAGCAGTGAAATAACAGGATTTGATCCCGGGGAGCTGTTTTTT.

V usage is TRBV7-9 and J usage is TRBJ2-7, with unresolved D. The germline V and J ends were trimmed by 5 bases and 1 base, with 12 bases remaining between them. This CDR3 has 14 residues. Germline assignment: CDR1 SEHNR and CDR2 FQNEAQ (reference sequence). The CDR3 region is CASSTNSRSYEQYF. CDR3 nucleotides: TGTGCCAGCAGCACTAATAGCCGATCCTACGAGCAGTACTTC.

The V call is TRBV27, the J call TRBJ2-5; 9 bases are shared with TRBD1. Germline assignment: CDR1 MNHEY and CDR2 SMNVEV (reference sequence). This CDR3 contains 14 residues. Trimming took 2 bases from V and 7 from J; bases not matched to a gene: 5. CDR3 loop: CASSLGQGMGTQYF. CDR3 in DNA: TGTGCCAGCAGTTTAGGACAGGGGATGGGGACCCAGTACTTC.

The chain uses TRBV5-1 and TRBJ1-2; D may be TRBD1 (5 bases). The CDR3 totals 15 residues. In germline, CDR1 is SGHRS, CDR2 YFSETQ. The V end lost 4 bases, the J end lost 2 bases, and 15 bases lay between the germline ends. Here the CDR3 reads CASSHGGTGNYGYTF. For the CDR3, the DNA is TGCGCCAGCAGCCACGGAGGGACTGGGAACTATGGCTACACCTTC.